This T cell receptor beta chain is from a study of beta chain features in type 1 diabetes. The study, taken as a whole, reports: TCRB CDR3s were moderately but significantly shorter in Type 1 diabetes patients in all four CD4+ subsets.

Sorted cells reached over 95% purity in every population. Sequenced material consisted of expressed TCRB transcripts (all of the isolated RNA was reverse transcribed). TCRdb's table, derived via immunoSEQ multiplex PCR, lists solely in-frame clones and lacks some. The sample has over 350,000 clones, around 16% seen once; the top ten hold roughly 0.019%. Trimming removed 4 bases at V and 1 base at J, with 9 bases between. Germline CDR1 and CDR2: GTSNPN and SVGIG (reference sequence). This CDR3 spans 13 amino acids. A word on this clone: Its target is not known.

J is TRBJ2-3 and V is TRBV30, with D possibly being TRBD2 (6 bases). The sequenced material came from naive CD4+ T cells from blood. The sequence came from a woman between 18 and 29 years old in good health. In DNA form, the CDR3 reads TGTGCCTGGACTAGCGCTGGCACAGATACGCAGTATTTT. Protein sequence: CAWTSAGTDTQYF.